The 18 T cell receptor beta chains below come from one sample, sequenced in a study of T cell responses to AZD1222 COVID-19 vaccine. Libraries were prepared by immunoSEQ multiplex PCR; TCRdb keeps only in-frame clonotypes and omits some of them. The sample contains about 150,000 clones, around nine tenths of which appear only once. This specimen was peripheral blood, taken on day 0 of AZD1222 vaccination. These receptors all stem from an adult in good health.

V gene TRBV27 combines with J gene TRBJ1-6; D might be TRBD1 (5 bases). The ends were cut back, 6 bases at V and 9 bases at J, with 15 bases in the middle. The V gene's germline CDR1 is MNHEY and CDR2 SMNVEV (reference sequence). The CDR3 runs to 14 residues. The CDR3 nucleotides are TGTGCCAGCAGATTGGCTGGGGGGAGTTCACCCCTCCACTTT. This sequence encodes CASRLAGGSSPLHF.

The chain has TRBV28 and TRBJ2-6, with D perhaps TRBD1 (6 bases). V lost 5 bases, J lost 0 bases, and 14 bases lay in between. There are 17 residues in the CDR3. Germline-derived CDR1 and CDR2 are MDHEN and SYDVKM. CDR3 coding DNA: TGTGCCAGCAGTGCTACAGGGATAGGCTCTGGGGCCAACGTCCTGACTTTC. Amino acid sequence: CASSATGIGSGANVLTF.

This clone was detected once. This chain joins TRBV5-1 and TRBJ1-1; unclear D gene. CDR1 and CDR2 (germline): SGHRS, YFSETQ. The CDR3 spans 13 residues. V gave up 0 bases and J gave up 1 base, with 4 bases separating them. The CDR3 coding sequence is TGCGCCAGCAGCTTGGGCAGGAACACTGAAGCTTTCTTT. This encodes CASSLGRNTEAFF.

The chain recombines TRBV6-6 with TRBJ2-3; 7 bases agree with TRBD1. CDR1 and CDR2 (germline): MNHNY, SVGAGI (reference sequence). The CDR3 has 13 amino acids. Germline trimming cut 5 bases from V and 4 bases from J; bases unmatched to any gene: 3. Here the CDR3 reads CASSDRDADTQYF. CDR3 in DNA: TGTGCCAGCAGTGACAGGGACGCAGATACGCAGTATTTT.

The J gene is TRBJ2-7, the V gene TRBV7-2; D perhaps matches TRBD2 (6 bases). The CDR3 contains 15 residues. Germline CDR1 is SGHTA and CDR2 is FQGNSA. Trimming stripped 5 bases from V and 7 bases from J, with 21 bases between. In nucleotides, the CDR3 is TGTGCCAGCAGCCCCCAATACGGGGTTGGAGGGGAGCAGTACTTC. Amino acid sequence: CASSPQYGVGGEQYF.

This rearrangement joins TRBV24-1 to TRBJ2-6, with D possibly matching TRBD2 (5 bases). In germline, CDR1 is KGHDR, CDR2 SFDVKD. V was pared by 9 bases and J by 1 base, with 6 bases between. This CDR3 comprises 13 residues. This chain's CDR3 is CATGRSGANVLTF. DNA of the CDR3: TGTGCCACCGGGAGATCTGGGGCCAACGTCCTGACTTTC.

The V gene is TRBV29-1, the J gene TRBJ1-1, with 11 bases that match TRBD1. The CDR3 runs to 15 residues. The V gene's germline CDR1 is SQVTM and CDR2 ANQGSEA. V gave up 7 bases and J gave up 4 bases; unmatched junction bases: 11. CDR3 amino acids: CSADRGPTRGTEAFF. CDR3 bases: TGCAGCGCGGACAGGGGGCCGACTCGAGGCACTGAAGCTTTCTTT.

The chain carries TRBV19 and TRBJ1-1; D may be TRBD1 (5 bases). The CDR3 covers 14 residues. Germline CDR1 LNHDA, CDR2 SQIVND (reference sequence). V lost 8 bases and J 5 bases, leaving 18 bases between the germline ends. In nucleotides, the CDR3 is TGTGCCAGTTCCCTGGGGGGGGGAGGTACTGAAGCTTTCTTT. It specifies CASSLGGGGTEAFF. The whole variable domain, filled in from reference TRBV19 and TRBJ1-1, reads DGGITQSPKYLFRKEGQNVTLSCEQNLNHDAMYWYRQDPGQGLRLIYYSQIVNDFQKGDIAEGYSVSREKKESFPLTVTSAQKNPTAFYLCASSLGGGGTEAFFGQGTRLTVV.

The chain combines TRBV5-6 with TRBJ1-5; D remains unclear. V lost 2 bases to trimming and J lost 1 base, with 7 bases between them. CDR3 length: 14 amino acids. Germline loops: CDR1 SGHDT, CDR2 YYEEEE. The CDR3 is CASSFWESNQPQHF. DNA of the CDR3: TGTGCCAGCAGCTTTTGGGAGAGCAATCAGCCCCAGCATTTT.

This clone was observed a single time. The rearrangement links TRBV9 to TRBJ2-4; 7 bases agree with TRBD2. The J segment lost 5 bases and the V segment lost 0 bases, leaving 5 bases of the junction unmatched. CDR1 is SGDLS and CDR2 is YYNGEE in the germline V gene. The CDR3 is 15 residues long. Written as DNA, the CDR3 is TGTGCCAGCAGCGTAGGAGGGGAGGGCGAAAACATTCAGTACTTC. Encoded protein: CASSVGGEGENIQYF.

V and J are TRBV5-1 and TRBJ1-2; TRBD1 is a possible D gene (6 bases). This CDR3 has 13 amino acids. CDR1 SGHRS and CDR2 YFSETQ come from the germline V gene. Trimming shortened V by 4 bases and J by 3 bases, and 10 bases separated the two germline ends. CDR3 DNA sequence: TGCGCCAGCAGCAGGGCAGGGGACTATGGCTACACCTTC. Amino acids: CASSRAGDYGYTF. The variable domain in full, completed from reference TRBV5-1 and TRBJ1-2, reads KAGVTQTPRYLIKTRGQQVTLSCSPISGHRSVSWYQQTPGQGLQFLFEYFSETQRNKGNFPGRFSGRQFSNSRSEMNVSTLELGDSALYLCASSRAGDYGYTFGSGTRLTVV.

The chain links TRBV13 to TRBJ2-1, with D unclear. The CDR3 runs to 14 residues. From germline, CDR1 is PRHDT and CDR2 FYEKMQ (reference sequence). V was pared by 1 base and J by 7 bases, with 11 bases between. The CDR3 nucleotides are TGTGCCAGCAGCTTAGATGCCCCAAGGAATGAGCAGTTCTTC. Translating gives CASSLDAPRNEQFF.

J is TRBJ1-5 and V is TRBV24-1; perhaps TRBD1 as D (6 bases). Germline V gene sequence: CDR1 KGHDR, CDR2 SFDVKD. There are 16 residues in the CDR3. Deletions cut 5 bases from V and 5 bases from J, with 18 bases between. The CDR3 nucleotides read TGTGCCACCAGTGTTCGAGGGGGAGAGGGAGATCAGCCCCAGCATTTT. As protein: CATSVRGGEGDQPQHF.

For this clone: One end of the junction is discordant with germline, which a read error may explain. J is TRBJ2-1 and V is TRBV27; the D gene is possibly TRBD2 (5 bases). Germline V gives CDR1 MNHEY, CDR2 SMNVEV (reference sequence). The CDR3 consists of 13 residues. The CDR3 DNA reads as TGTGCCAGCAACCACCGAGGGAACAATGAGCAGCTCTTC. Translation: CASNHRGNNEQLF.

The CDR3 here is CASSQRDRGSSGANVLTF. CDR3 DNA: TGTGCCAGCAGCCAAAGGGACAGGGGAAGCTCTGGGGCCAACGTCCTGACTTTC. This rearrangement joins TRBV7-3 to TRBJ2-6; 10 bases align to TRBD1. With V trimmed by 5 bases and J by 0 bases, 7 bases remained unmatched. CDR1 SGHTA and CDR2 FQGTGA come from the germline V gene. The CDR3 extends over 18 amino acids.

The chain combines TRBV5-6 with TRBJ2-5; D not resolved. The germline V gene has CDR1 SGHDT and CDR2 YYEEEE. CDR3 length: 11 residues. Trimming pared 4 bases from V and 7 bases from J, leaving 8 bases between. This CDR3 is CASSRSGTQYF. The CDR3 region has the DNA TGTGCCAGCAGCCGATCAGGGACCCAGTACTTC.

This clone has just a few counts. The DNA of the CDR3 is TGTGCCAGCAGTTTAACCCTGGTTGGGACCGGGGAGCTGTTTTTT. It yields the protein CASSLTLVGTGELFF. This chain connects TRBV28 to TRBJ2-2, with D unresolved. Trimming took 2 bases from V and 5 from J, leaving 12 bases between them. This CDR3 spans 15 amino acids. Looked up from germline, CDR1 is MDHEN and CDR2 is SYDVKM.

This clone occurred a few times. This chain joins TRBV19 and TRBJ1-5, with a weak D call TRBD1 (6 bases). Trimming took 7 bases from V and 0 from J, leaving 16 bases between them. Germline CDR1 is LNHDA and CDR2 is SQIVND (reference sequence). The CDR3 has 16 residues. CDR3 amino acids: CASTSVGGGSNQPQHF. CDR3 in DNA: TGTGCCAGTACCTCGGTGGGAGGGGGTAGCAATCAGCCCCAGCATTTT.